This is a list of T cell receptor beta chains from one sample in a study of T cell responses to AZD1222 COVID-19 vaccine. Only in-frame clones appear in the TCRdb table, and some are missing; sequencing was by immunoSEQ multiplex PCR. The sample holds some 130,000 clones, 70% to 90% seen once. This sample comprised peripheral blood, obtained on day 0 of AZD1222 vaccination. The receptors were sampled from an adult in good health. CDR3s include the opening cysteine and the closing phenylalanine or tryptophan. The D gene is left open where the match is weak. Rows give clone size only sometimes, using once, few, many, or a class for an expanded clone.

J | V | size | D | CDR3 | DNA
TRBJ2-1 | TRBV27 | NA | TRBD2 | CASSDSGGEQFF | TGTGCCAGCAGTGATAGCGGGGGTGAGCAGTTCTTC
TRBJ1-3 | TRBV4-1 | NA | NA | CASTPRGSGNTIYF | TGCGCCAGCACCCCAAGGGGGTCTGGAAACACCATATATTTT
TRBJ2-1 | TRBV5-4 | NA | NA | CASRLSPGFQQFF | TGTGCCAGCAGATTAAGCCCGGGGTTTCAGCAGTTCTTC
TRBJ1-2 | TRBV24-1 | NA | NA | CATSRSANYGYTF | TGTGCCACCAGTAGATCAGCTAACTATGGCTACACCTTC
TRBJ2-3 | TRBV30 | NA | NA | CAWTRGLTPVDTQYF | TGTGCCTGGACCAGAGGACTGACTCCGGTGGATACGCAGTATTTT
TRBJ2-3 | TRBV11-2 | NA | TRBD2 | CASSLESGLAGRWDTQYF | TGTGCCAGCAGCTTAGAGTCCGGACTAGCGGGTCGATGGGATACGCAGTATTTT
TRBJ2-7 | TRBV27 | few | NA | CASSLGIREMTYEQYF | TGTGCCAGCAGTTTAGGGATTAGGGAAATGACCTACGAGCAGTACTTC
TRBJ2-5 | TRBV15 | NA | NA | CATSRQGNQETQYF | TGTGCCACCAGCAGACAGGGTAACCAAGAGACCCAGTACTTC
TRBJ1-1 | TRBV5-1 | NA | NA | CASSLRPGEGMKAFF | TGCGCCAGCAGCTTGAGACCGGGAGAGGGAATGAAAGCTTTCTTT
TRBJ1-2 | TRBV25-1 | NA | NA | CASSEFGGYTF | TGTGCCAGCAGTGAATTTGGAGGCTACACCTTC
TRBJ2-7 | TRBV2 | NA | TRBD1 | CASRPQGTYAYEQYF | TGTGCCAGCAGGCCACAGGGGACCTACGCCTACGAGCAGTACTTC
TRBJ2-5 | TRBV5-1 | NA | TRBD1 | CASSTLGTEQETQYF | TGCGCCAGCAGCACCCTTGGGACAGAGCAAGAGACCCAGTACTTC
TRBJ1-1 | TRBV28 | once | TRBD1 | CASSTTTGGTEAFF | TGTGCCAGCAGTACCACGACAGGGGGCACTGAAGCTTTCTTT
TRBJ1-6 | TRBV5-1 | NA | TRBD1 | CASSSPLGQGVNSPLHF | TGCGCCAGCAGCTCGCCCCTCGGACAGGGGGTTAATTCACCCCTCCACTTT
TRBJ2-1 | TRBV7-7 | NA | NA | CASSPGQQNEQFF | TGTGCTAGCAGCCCCGGTCAGCAGAATGAGCAGTTCTTC
TRBJ2-3 | TRBV6-5 | NA | NA | CASSYGSGSDTQYF | TGTGCCAGCAGTTACGGGTCAGGGTCAGATACGCAGTATTTT
TRBJ1-6 | TRBV7-9 | NA | NA | CASSRTGQINSPLHF | TGTGCCAGCAGCCGTACGGGACAAATAAATTCACCCCTCCACTTT
TRBJ1-2 | TRBV27 | once | TRBD1 | CASSLSPTGAGGYTF | TGTGCCAGCAGTTTATCCCCTACAGGGGCAGGCGGCTACACCTTC
TRBJ1-6 | TRBV27 | NA | NA | CASRDSFYNSPLHF | TGTGCCAGCAGAGACAGCTTCTATAATTCACCCCTCCACTTT
TRBJ2-1 | TRBV28 | NA | TRBD1 | CASSPGQIGLVARNEQFF | TGTGCCAGCAGTCCGGGACAGATAGGGCTAGTGGCTAGGAATGAGCAGTTCTTC
TRBJ1-1 | TRBV6-6 | few | TRBD1 | CASSLQGMEAFF | TGTGCCAGCAGTCTACAGGGGATGGAAGCTTTCTTT
TRBJ1-6 | TRBV6-2/TRBV6-3 | NA | NA | CASSYVQGTSPLHF | TGTGCCAGCAGTTACGTGCAGGGAACCTCACCCCTCCACTTT
TRBJ1-1 | TRBV19 | NA | NA | CASSIGGTLKGAFF | TGTGCCAGTAGTATTGGAGGGACTCTAAAGGGAGCTTTCTTT
TRBJ2-1 | TRBV7-8 | NA | NA | CASSPSGVGDEQFF | TGTGCCAGCAGCCCGTCGGGGGTGGGCGATGAGCAGTTCTTC
TRBJ1-2 | TRBV29-1 | NA | NA | CSVDRVINYGYTF | TGCAGCGTTGACAGGGTTATCAACTATGGCTACACCTTC
TRBJ2-2 | TRBV10-1 | NA | NA | CASKDSGGGELFF | TGCGCCAGCAAAGACAGCGGCGGCGGGGAGCTGTTTTTT
TRBJ2-7 | TRBV4-1 | NA | NA | CASSQDTPRSLNYEQYF | TGCGCCAGCAGCCAGGACACTCCGCGATCCCTAAACTACGAGCAGTACTTC
TRBJ1-1 | TRBV5-1 | NA | NA | CASSPWGGNTEAFF | TGCGCCAGCAGCCCTTGGGGGGGGAACACTGAAGCTTTCTTT
TRBJ2-3 | TRBV28 | NA | TRBD2 | CASAPGGALTDTQYF | TGTGCCAGTGCCCCGGGGGGGGCGCTCACAGATACGCAGTATTTT
TRBJ2-7 | TRBV5-1 | once | TRBD1 | CASSTGQGYEQYF | TGCGCCAGCAGCACGGGACAGGGCTACGAGCAGTACTTC
TRBJ2-3 | TRBV18 | NA | TRBD1 | CASSPQAGGDPDTQYF | TGTGCCAGCTCACCACAGGCAGGGGGCGATCCAGATACGCAGTATTTT
TRBJ2-4 | TRBV19 | NA | NA | CASSIGDLYGLIAKNIQYF | TGTGCCAGTAGTATAGGGGACTTGTATGGGCTGATAGCCAAAAACATTCAGTACTTC
TRBJ1-1 | TRBV5-4 | NA | TRBD1 | CASSPDRVSTEAFF | TGTGCCAGCAGCCCGGACAGGGTGAGCACTGAAGCTTTCTTT
TRBJ1-1 | TRBV7-7 | NA | NA | CASSSPLASANTEAFF | TGTGCCAGCAGCTCCCCTCTAGCCAGCGCGAACACTGAAGCTTTCTTT
TRBJ1-1 | TRBV10-1 | once | NA | CASSEQVYTEAFF | TGCGCCAGCAGTGAACAGGTCTACACTGAAGCTTTCTTT
TRBJ1-2 | TRBV4-2 | NA | NA | CASSQDLGGWDYGYTF | TGTGCCAGCAGCCAAGATCTCGGGGGCTGGGACTATGGCTACACCTTC
TRBJ2-7 | TRBV5-1 | NA | TRBD1 | CASSLSGTDPYEQYF | TGCGCCAGCAGCTTATCCGGGACAGACCCTTACGAGCAGTACTTC
TRBJ1-6 | TRBV5-4 | few | NA | CASSLGQAAYNSPLHF | TGTGCCAGCAGCTTGGGACAGGCCGCCTATAATTCACCCCTCCACTTT
TRBJ2-1 | TRBV9 | few | TRBD1 | CASSVALGTGVNEQFF | TGTGCCAGCAGCGTAGCTTTAGGGACAGGGGTAAATGAGCAGTTCTTC
TRBJ2-1 | TRBV5-4 | NA | NA | CASSPKGSSYNEQFF | TGTGCCAGCAGCCCCAAAGGAAGCTCCTACAATGAGCAGTTCTTC
TRBJ1-2 | TRBV5-4 | NA | NA | CASSSRTVDYGYTF | TGTGCCAGCAGCTCCCGGACAGTAGACTATGGCTACACCTTC
TRBJ1-5 | TRBV2 | NA | NA | CASFQALNQPQHF | TGTGCCAGTTTTCAGGCGCTCAATCAGCCCCAGCATTTT
TRBJ2-5 | TRBV5-1 | NA | NA | CASGSRSGETQYF | TGCGCCTCAGGGAGCCGAAGCGGGGAGACCCAGTACTTC
TRBJ1-1 | TRBV10-1 | NA | NA | CASRKTGENTEAFF | TGCGCCAGCAGAAAGACAGGAGAGAACACTGAAGCTTTCTTT
TRBJ2-7 | TRBV15 | NA | NA | CATGVAMNYEQYF | TGTGCCACCGGGGTAGCGATGAACTACGAGCAGTACTTC
TRBJ2-1 | TRBV19 | NA | TRBD1 | CASSIFPGGTYNEQFF | TGTGCCAGTAGTATATTTCCAGGGGGCACGTACAATGAGCAGTTCTTC
TRBJ2-5 | TRBV5-1 | NA | NA | CASASTGVETQYF | TGCGCCAGCGCGTCCACGGGGGTGGAGACCCAGTACTTC
TRBJ2-1 | TRBV19 | NA | TRBD1 | CASSKPGGPWTNEQFF | TGTGCCAGTAGTAAACCAGGGGGCCCTTGGACCAATGAGCAGTTCTTC
TRBJ1-6 | TRBV4-2 | few | TRBD1 | CASSQEDRARSPLHF | TGTGCCAGCAGCCAAGAGGACAGGGCACGCTCACCCCTCCACTTT
TRBJ1-2 | TRBV29-1 | few | TRBD1 | CSVEEGTGARNGYTF | TGCAGCGTTGAAGAAGGTACAGGGGCTAGAAATGGCTACACCTTC
TRBJ1-5 | TRBV6-1 | NA | NA | CASSDGAFNQPQHF | TGTGCCAGCAGTGATGGGGCCTTCAATCAGCCCCAGCATTTT
TRBJ1-6 | TRBV5-1 | NA | NA | CASSLGDNNSPLHF | TGCGCCAGCAGCTTGGGGGATAATAATTCACCCCTCCACTTT
TRBJ2-3 | TRBV28 | NA | TRBD1 | CASSLGQGTDTQYF | TGTGCCAGCAGCCTCGGACAGGGCACAGATACGCAGTATTTT
TRBJ2-2 | TRBV5-1 | NA | NA | CASRSGGQTGELFF | TGCGCCAGCAGATCCGGGGGTCAGACCGGGGAGCTGTTTTTT
TRBJ2-5 | TRBV7-2 | NA | NA | CASSMTGAGETQYF | TGTGCCAGCAGTATGACGGGGGCGGGAGAGACCCAGTACTTC
TRBJ2-7 | TRBV7-9 | NA | NA | CASSLGSGLSYEQYF | TGTGCCAGCAGCTTAGGATCGGGACTCTCCTACGAGCAGTACTTC
TRBJ1-4 | TRBV3-1/TRBV3-2 | NA | NA | CASSQGRATNEKLFF | TGTGCCAGCAGCCAAGGGAGGGCAACTAATGAAAAACTGTTTTTT
TRBJ1-2 | TRBV5-6 | NA | NA | CASSLRDRDGYTF | TGTGCCAGCAGCTTGAGGGACCGCGATGGCTACACCTTC
TRBJ1-2 | TRBV5-1 | NA | NA | CASSLSGGSYGYTF | TGCGCCAGCAGCTTGAGCGGGGGGTCATACGGCTACACCTTC
TRBJ1-5 | TRBV21-1 | few | NA | CASSPRVGGSQHF | TGTGCCAGCAGCCCTCGGGTGGGCGGTTCCCAGCATTTT